The 17 T cell receptor beta chains below come from one sample, sequenced in a study of T-cell reconstitution after alpha-beta-depleted transplantation in children. A TCRbeta library incorporating unique molecular identifiers was prepared. TCRdb reprocessed the PCR reads with MiXCR, giving one entry per CDR3 protein. The sample lists around 17,000 distinct CDR3 sequences; roughly 5.6% were seen once. The input for sequencing was PBMCs, taken before TCRalphabeta/CD19-depleted stem cell transplant. The receptors originated from a boy aged 10-17 years with acute lymphoblastic leukemia, due to receive a stem cell transplant.

This clonotype was found many times. The V gene is TRBV6-1, the J gene TRBJ2-3, with 9 nucleotides matching TRBD1. V lost 6 bases, J lost 1 base, and 2 bases stayed unmatched. The V gene's germline CDR1 is MNHNS and CDR2 SASEGT. This CDR3 has 14 amino acids. Here the CDR3 reads CASRRDRGTDTQYF. The DNA of the CDR3 is TGTGCCAGCAGACGGGACAGGGGCACAGATACGCAGTATTTT.

This clonotype was counted many times. The chain recombines TRBV20-1 with TRBJ2-5; 11 positions agree with TRBD2. Per the germline V gene, CDR1 is DFQATT and CDR2 is SNEGSKA (reference sequence). The CDR3 runs 13 residues. V lost 6 bases and J lost 4; bases outside the gene matches: 4. DNA of the CDR3: TGCAGTGCAAGAACTAGCGGGAGAGAGACCCAGTACTTC. This translates into CSARTSGRETQYF.

This clonotype was detected many times. The chain employs TRBV6-5 and TRBJ1-3; D is unclear. CDR3 length: 16 amino acids. V was pared by 0 bases and J by 3 bases, with 12 bases between. Germline V gene data show CDR1 as MNHEY and CDR2 as SVGAGI. In nucleotides, the CDR3 is TGTGCCAGCAGTTACTCGATGTCTCCCGATGGAAACACCATATATTTT. Residues: CASSYSMSPDGNTIYF.

This clonotype was found a few times. V and J are TRBV19 and TRBJ1-2; the D is unclear. Germline V gene lookup returns CDR1 LNHDA and CDR2 SQIVND (reference sequence). V lost 3 bases, J lost 4 bases, and 6 bases lay in between. The CDR3 sequence is 12 residues long. CDR3 region: CASSMGIYGYTF. In nucleotides, the CDR3 is TGTGCCAGTAGTATGGGTATCTATGGCTACACCTTC.

This clonotype has ten or more counts. The gene calls are TRBV20-1 and TRBJ1-1; tentatively, D is TRBD1 (5 bases). Trimming shortened V by 0 bases and J by 8 bases, and 13 bases separated the two germline ends. This CDR3 comprises 13 residues. Germline V gene lookup returns CDR1 DFQATT and CDR2 SNEGSKA (reference sequence). Here the CDR3 reads CSARDGGGGEAFF. The CDR3 DNA sequence: TGCAGTGCTAGAGATGGGGGTGGCGGGGAAGCTTTCTTT.

This clonotype showed up just a few times. This chain uses TRBV30 with TRBJ2-3; TRBD2 matches 12 bases. After removal of 4 bases from V and 1 base from J, the junction contained 3 bases not matched to a gene. Germline V gene sequence: CDR1 GTSNPN, CDR2 SVGIG (reference sequence). The CDR3 totals 15 residues. For the CDR3, the DNA is TGTGCCTGGACTAGCGGGGGGGCTGGCACAGATACGCAGTATTTT. Protein: CAWTSGGAGTDTQYF.

This clonotype was seen repeatedly, ten times or more. This chain links TRBV14 with TRBJ2-7, with D possibly TRBD1 on 5 matching bases. Trimming stripped 1 base from V and 2 bases from J, with 12 bases between. The CDR3 contains 15 residues. Germline CDR1 is SGHDN and CDR2 is FVKESK. Here the CDR3 DNA reads TGTGCCAGCAGCCAAGTGCAGGGTGGTGCCTACGAGCAGTACTTC. The encoded protein is CASSQVQGGAYEQYF.

This clonotype has at least ten counts. CDR3 sequence reads: CASSLAVGYTEAFF. In DNA form, the CDR3 reads TGCGCCAGCAGCTTGGCCGTGGGGTACACTGAAGCTTTCTTT. The V call is TRBV5-1, the J call TRBJ1-1; no definite D call. The V gene lost 0 bases and the J gene lost 3 bases, with 9 bases spanning the gap. Looked up from germline, CDR1 is SGHRS and CDR2 is YFSETQ. This CDR3 is built from 14 residues.

This clonotype was counted only a few times. The CDR3 DNA is TGTGCCAGCAGTTTGAGAGTTACTACCCAGCATTTT. This translates into CASSLRVTTQHF. The chain links TRBV6-1 to TRBJ1-5; D gene unclear. The CDR3 has 12 amino acids. Germline CDR1 MNHNS, CDR2 SASEGT. V lost 5 bases to trimming and J lost 11 bases, with 13 bases between them.

This clonotype showed up many times. The CDR3 region has the DNA TGTGCCAGCTCACCACCTAAGCGGGAGTTCTACAATGAGCAGTTCTTC. Protein product: CASSPPKREFYNEQFF. The chain combines TRBV18 with TRBJ2-1, with TRBD2 identical over 8 bases. This CDR3 has 16 amino acids. Germline assignment: CDR1 KGHSH and CDR2 LQKENI. The V and J ends lost 0 bases and 3 bases, in that order; junction bases with no gene match: 4.

The rearrangement links TRBV20-1 to TRBJ1-1; 8 positions match TRBD1. Germline CDR1 is DFQATT and CDR2 is SNEGSKA (reference sequence). V dropped 0 bases and J dropped 1; count of bases not matched to a gene: 7. The CDR3 is made up of 16 amino acids. In DNA form, the CDR3 reads TGCAGTGCTAGAGATTGGCAGGGGGCTTGGAACACTGAAGCTTTCTTT. It yields the protein CSARDWQGAWNTEAFF.

This clonotype was seen many times. The chain has TRBV27 and TRBJ2-1; D gene ambiguous. V lost 2 bases to trimming and J lost 4 bases, with 6 bases between them. This CDR3 is built from 13 residues. Germline V gives CDR1 MNHEY, CDR2 SMNVEV (reference sequence). Here the CDR3 DNA reads TGTGCCAGCAGTTTAGGCCTTTACAATGAGCAGTTCTTC. As protein: CASSLGLYNEQFF.

This clonotype has ten or more counts. J is TRBJ1-1 and V is TRBV27; D remains unclear. The CDR3 consists of 14 residues. Trimming shortened V by 2 bases and J by 5 bases, and 12 bases separated the two germline ends. CDR1 and CDR2 from the germline V gene are MNHEY and SMNVEV (reference sequence). The CDR3 DNA sequence: TGTGCCAGCAGTTTAAGGGCGGAATATACTGAAGCTTTCTTT. Its protein is CASSLRAEYTEAFF.

This chain links TRBV12-1 with TRBJ1-6. TRBV12-1 is deemed a pseudogene. The CDR3 length is 14 residues. The CDR3 bases are TGTGCCAGCAGCTTTGGGGTCCACTGTTCACCCCTCCACTTT. Translating gives CASSFGVHCSPLHF.

This clonotype was recorded many times. The chain uses TRBV24-1 and TRBJ2-1; 8 nucleotides line up with TRBD1. The CDR3 consists of 14 residues. Trimming removed 4 bases from V and 9 bases from J; junction bases left unmatched: 7. Germline V gene data show CDR1 as KGHDR and CDR2 as SFDVKD. The CDR3 DNA is TGTGCCACCAGTGAGCCGGACAGGGTGGGTGAGCAGTTCTTC. Protein sequence: CATSEPDRVGEQFF.

This clonotype occurred many times. This chain uses TRBV20-1 with TRBJ1-1; TRBD1 is a possible D gene (6 bases). V was cut by 6 bases and J by 1 base, with 9 bases left in between. The CDR3 runs to 12 residues. Per the germline V gene, CDR1 is DFQATT and CDR2 is SNEGSKA (reference sequence). CDR3: CSAGGQNTEAFF. The DNA of the CDR3 is TGCAGTGCCGGGGGCCAGAACACTGAAGCTTTCTTT.

This clonotype appeared many times. This chain connects TRBV5-5 to TRBJ1-4, with D unclear. CDR1 and CDR2 (germline): SGHKS, YYEKEE (reference sequence). V shed 4 bases and J shed 8 bases, with 9 bases lying between them. This CDR3 has 12 amino acids. The CDR3, as DNA: TGTGCCAGCAGCCACAGCCGGGAAAAACTGTTTTTT. Its protein product is CASSHSREKLFF. Using reference TRBV5-5 and TRBJ1-4 for the parts outside the CDR3, the full variable domain is DAGVTQSPTHLIKTRGQQVTLRCSPISGHKSVSWYQQVLGQGPQFIFQYYEKEERGRGNFPDRFSARQFPNYSSELNVNALLLGDSALYLCASSHSREKLFFGSGTQLSVL.